This T cell receptor (beta chain) was observed in a study of blood T cells in healthy people across ages. A second PCR of roughly 6 to 12 cycles used a sample-barcoded 5' primer and a J-beta primer mix. Via MiXCR, TCRdb re-called the 5' RACE reads, giving one row per CDR3 protein. The repertoire holds around 1.5 million distinct CDR3 sequences, with roughly 40% as singletons. J gave up 6 bases and V 8 bases, and 8 bases lay outside the gene matches. The CDR3 loop spans 15 amino acids. Looked up from germline, CDR1 is MNHEY and CDR2 is SMNVEV (reference sequence). The chain joins TRBV27 to TRBJ1-6; 9 bases agree with TRBD1. The TCR sequence derives from a young woman in good health. The sequenced material came from blood. The CDR3 is CASGRDREGNSPLHF. The CDR3 region has the DNA TGTGCCAGCGGCCGGGACAGGGAAGGTAATTCACCCCTCCACTTT.